The 30 T cell receptor beta chains given below trace back to one sample, sequenced in a study of blood T cell repertoires in COVID-19. This table comes from immunoSEQ multiplex PCR, and its TCRdb copy is limited to in-frame clones, with some not included. The sample lists 110,000 to 150,000 clones; roughly 83% were seen once. What was sequenced was peripheral blood. The receptors come from a woman of 80 years or more with acute or convalescent COVID-19.

The J gene is TRBJ2-5, the V gene TRBV7-9, with 7 bases matching TRBD2. The germline V gene encodes CDR1 SEHNR and CDR2 FQNEAQ (reference sequence). This CDR3 comprises 14 residues. Trimming cost V 4 bases and J 2 bases; bases outside gene matches: 4. The CDR3 spells CASSSGRGQETQYF. CDR3 nucleotides: TGTGCCAGCAGCTCTGGGCGGGGGCAAGAGACCCAGTACTTC.

The gene calls are TRBV4-2 and TRBJ2-7, with a tentative D call TRBD1 (6 bases). This CDR3 has 14 residues. In germline, CDR1 is LGHNA, CDR2 YNFKEQ. Trimming cost V 3 bases and J 5 bases, with 14 bases left between them. The CDR3 DNA follows: TGTGCCAGCAGCCAGGATTACAGGGTTGACGAGCAGTACTTC. Translating gives CASSQDYRVDEQYF.

The chain couples TRBV10-3 to TRBJ2-6; maybe TRBD1 (5 bases). This CDR3 contains 15 residues. Trimming shortened V by 4 bases and J by 9 bases, and 16 bases separated the two germline ends. CDR1 ENHRY and CDR2 SYGVKD come from the germline V gene. The CDR3 nucleotides are TGTGCCATCAGTGGACGGACAAGCCTTAACAACGTCCTGACTTTC. This codes for CAISGRTSLNNVLTF.

This sequence joins TRBV7-8 and TRBJ2-5; D not resolved. The V and J ends lost 7 bases and 3 bases respectively, with 6 bases between them. This CDR3 contains 11 residues. CDR1 is SGHVS and CDR2 is FQNEAQ in the germline V gene. The CDR3 protein is CASTLKETQYF. As DNA, the CDR3 is TGTGCCAGCACCCTAAAAGAGACCCAGTACTTC.

The V call is TRBV7-2, the J call TRBJ1-1, with 9 positions matching TRBD1. The CDR3 totals 15 residues. CDR1 and CDR2 (germline): SGHTA, FQGNSA. J gave up 5 bases and V 3 bases, and 7 bases lay outside the gene matches. The CDR3 region has the DNA TGTGCCAGCAGCTTCAGGACAGGGGAAAGTACTGAAGCTTTCTTT. It encodes CASSFRTGESTEAFF.

This clone showed up many times. The chain has TRBV4-1 and TRBJ1-5; TRBD1 matches at 7 bases. J lost 6 bases, V lost 3 bases, and 8 bases had no gene match. The CDR3 has 15 residues. Germline V gene sequence: CDR1 MGHRA, CDR2 YSYEKL. The CDR3 here is CASSQPRTGGQPQHF. CDR3 sequence (DNA): TGCGCCAGCAGCCAGCCCAGGACAGGCGGTCAGCCCCAGCATTTT.

This clone was counted once. J is TRBJ2-1 and V is TRBV7-2; tentatively, D is TRBD1 (5 bases). This CDR3 is 17 amino acids long. Germline V gene lookup returns CDR1 SGHTA and CDR2 FQGNSA. Trimming pared 3 bases from V and 1 base from J, leaving 16 bases between. The CDR3 coding sequence is TGTGCCAGCAGCTTGCCGCAAACAGGCTTGTCCTACAATGAGCAGTTCTTC. This gives the protein CASSLPQTGLSYNEQFF. The whole variable domain, filled in from reference TRBV7-2 and TRBJ2-1, reads GAGVSQSPSNKVTEKGKDVELRCDPISGHTALYWYRQSLGQGLEFLIYFQGNSAPDKSGLPSDRFSAERTGGSVSTLTIQRTQQEDSAVYLCASSLPQTGLSYNEQFFGPGTRLTVL.

J is TRBJ1-4 and V is TRBV10-3; D is uncertain. Trimming cost V 4 bases and J 8 bases, with 20 bases left between them. The CDR3 covers 16 residues. In germline, CDR1 is ENHRY, CDR2 SYGVKD. The CDR3 DNA follows: TGTGCCATCAGTGGCGTTATCGGGGTACAGCGAGAAAAACTGTTTTTT. Its protein product is CAISGVIGVQREKLFF.

The chain combines TRBV9 with TRBJ1-6; D gene ambiguous. This CDR3 is 13 amino acids long. CDR1 and CDR2 from the germline V gene are SGDLS and YYNGEE. Trimming shortened V by 0 bases and J by 9 bases, and 7 bases separated the two germline ends. The CDR3 nucleotides are TGTGCCAGCAGCGTAGATAGTAGTTCACCCCTCCACTTT. This translates into CASSVDSSSPLHF.

This clone appeared once. The rearrangement joins TRBV6-2 or TRBV6-3 to TRBJ1-6; D is unresolved. The CDR3 has 14 residues. Deletions cut 2 bases from V and 10 bases from J, with 12 bases between. CDR1 MNHEY and CDR2 SVGEGT come from the germline V gene. Here the CDR3 reads CASSYEGGISPLHF. CDR3 in DNA: TGTGCCAGCAGTTACGAGGGCGGCATATCACCCCTCCACTTT.

The chain uses TRBV29-1 and TRBJ1-2; TRBD1 agrees at 7 bases. The CDR3 length is 13 residues. Germline assignment: CDR1 SQVTM and CDR2 ANQGSEA. Trimming at V came to 3 bases and at J to 3 bases, leaving 4 bases not matched to a gene. CDR3 in amino acids: CSVDGRGDYGYTF. For the CDR3, the DNA is TGCAGCGTTGACGGCAGGGGGGACTATGGCTACACCTTC.

V usage is TRBV3-1 (or the pseudogene TRBV3-2) and J usage is TRBJ1-3, with D hard to call. The CDR3 covers 15 residues. Trimming removed 1 base at V and 5 bases at J, with 12 bases between. The germline CDR1 and CDR2 sequences are LGHDT and YNNKEL (reference sequence). CDR3: CASSQVGPTRNTIYF. In nucleotides, the CDR3 is TGTGCCAGCAGCCAAGTTGGCCCCACCCGAAACACCATATATTTT.

A few counts support this clone. CDR3 in DNA: TGTGCCAGCAGCATGGGACAGGGGGCCTCCGGTGGCTATGGCTACACCTTC. Protein product: CASSMGQGASGGYGYTF. The gene calls are TRBV5-4 and TRBJ1-2; 12 bases align to TRBD1. V lost 4 bases, J lost 4 bases, and 11 bases stayed unmatched. Per the germline V gene, CDR1 is SGHNT and CDR2 is YYREEE (reference sequence). This CDR3 spans 17 amino acids.

The chain has TRBV7-6 and TRBJ2-1; TRBD2 aligns across 10 bases. Trimming at V came to 5 bases and at J to 2 bases, leaving 6 bases not matched to a gene. Germline CDR1 SGHVS, CDR2 FNYEAQ. The CDR3 consists of 16 residues. The CDR3 coding sequence is TGTGCCAGCAGCCCTTGGACTAGCGGAACCTACAATGAGCAGTTCTTC. Protein product: CASSPWTSGTYNEQFF. The variable domain in full, completed from reference TRBV7-6 and TRBJ2-1, reads GAGVSQSPRYKVTKRGQDVALRCDPISGHVSLYWYRQALGQGPEFLTYFNYEAQQDKSGLPNDRFSAERPEGSISTLTIQRTEQRDSAMYRCASSPWTSGTYNEQFFGPGTRLTVL.

This sequence joins TRBV7-2 and TRBJ1-1; the D is unclear. The germline V gene encodes CDR1 SGHTA and CDR2 FQGNSA. This CDR3 has 13 amino acids. V lost 1 base, J lost 3 bases, and 6 bases lay in between. CDR3 nucleotide sequence: TGTGCCAGCAGCTTAGTCGGTGACACTGAAGCTTTCTTT. It yields the protein CASSLVGDTEAFF. Supplemented by reference TRBV7-2 and TRBJ1-1, the full variable domain reads GAGVSQSPSNKVTEKGKDVELRCDPISGHTALYWYRQSLGQGLEFLIYFQGNSAPDKSGLPSDRFSAERTGGSVSTLTIQRTQQEDSAVYLCASSLVGDTEAFFGQGTRLTVV.

In this sample, this clone turned up a few times. The chain is built from TRBV6-6 and TRBJ2-1; D might be TRBD2 (5 bases). CDR1 MNHNY and CDR2 SVGAGI come from the germline V gene (reference sequence). This CDR3 has 13 amino acids. Trimming cost V 0 bases and J 5 bases, with 5 bases left between them. Here the CDR3 reads CASSYSTNNEQFF. CDR3 nucleotide sequence: TGTGCCAGCAGTTACTCGACTAACAATGAGCAGTTCTTC.

This clone was counted only a few times. The chain employs TRBV5-6 and TRBJ1-4; D call uncertain. The CDR3 is 17 residues long. V lost 4 bases, J lost 4 bases, and 20 bases lay in between. Germline-derived CDR1 and CDR2 are SGHDT and YYEEEE. CDR3: CASSHGRERAFNEKLFF. The CDR3 DNA follows: TGTGCCAGCAGCCACGGACGGGAGAGGGCTTTTAATGAAAAACTGTTTTTT.

The chain uses TRBV11-2 and TRBJ2-4, with D hard to call. Trimming pared 5 bases from V and 0 bases from J, leaving 8 bases between. Germline-derived CDR1 and CDR2 are SGHAT and FQNNGV. This CDR3 has 14 amino acids. In nucleotides, the CDR3 is TGTGCCAGCAGCGCTGGAGTAGCCAAAAACATTCAGTACTTC. Translated: CASSAGVAKNIQYF.

This chain links TRBV15 with TRBJ1-1; D remains unclear. The CDR3 covers 13 residues. Trimming removed 0 bases from V and 7 bases from J, with 9 bases in between. CDR1 and CDR2 (germline): LNHNV, YYDKDF (reference sequence). CDR3 nucleotides: TGTGCCACCAGCAGAGATTTCGAGGGTGAAGCTTTCTTT. This encodes CATSRDFEGEAFF.

The chain is built from TRBV5-1 and TRBJ1-6, with 8 bases that match TRBD1. Germline assignment: CDR1 SGHRS and CDR2 YFSETQ. The V segment lost 7 bases and the J segment 7 bases; nucleotides outside the gene matches: 4. This CDR3 contains 13 residues. The CDR3 DNA follows: TGCGCCAGCGCGGACAGGGAAAATTCACCCCTCCACTTT. It codes for CASADRENSPLHF. The variable domain in full, with the rest retrieved from reference TRBV5-1 and TRBJ1-6, is KAGVTQTPRYLIKTRGQQVTLSCSPISGHRSVSWYQQTPGQGLQFLFEYFSETQRNKGNFPGRFSGRQFSNSRSEMNVSTLELGDSALYLCASADRENSPLHFGNGTRLTVT.

The chain is built from TRBV27 and TRBJ2-1; D is perhaps TRBD1 (6 bases). Germline CDR1 and CDR2: MNHEY and SMNVEV (reference sequence). Trimming cost V 6 bases and J 2 bases, with 8 bases left between them. The CDR3 is 13 residues long. This CDR3 reads CASRGGPYNEQFF. In nucleotides, the CDR3 is TGTGCCAGCAGAGGGGGACCCTACAATGAGCAGTTCTTC.

The CDR3 nucleotides read TGCGCCAGCAGTCAATGGGCGGGGGGTAGAAGGTCACCCCTCCACTTT. Its protein product is CASSQWAGGRRSPLHF. This chain connects TRBV23-1 to TRBJ1-6; possibly TRBD1 for D (5 bases). TRBV23-1 qualifies as an ORF whose function is uncertain. This CDR3 comprises 16 residues. Trimming shortened V by 1 base and J by 10 bases, and 17 bases separated the two germline ends.

This clone was detected only once. The chain couples TRBV10-3 to TRBJ2-1, with TRBD2 identical over 11 bases. Germline assignment: CDR1 ENHRY and CDR2 SYGVKD. V gave up 0 bases and J gave up 7 bases; unmatched junction bases: 5. CDR3 length: 16 amino acids. Here the CDR3 reads CAISESVAGGPNEQFF. The CDR3 coding sequence is TGTGCCATCAGTGAGTCGGTAGCGGGGGGGCCGAATGAGCAGTTCTTC.

The chain employs TRBV6-2 or TRBV6-3 and TRBJ2-7; 9 nucleotides match TRBD1. Germline CDR1 MNHEY, CDR2 SVGEGT. The V gene end was trimmed by 6 bases and the J gene end by 1 base; junction bases not matched to a gene: 7. This CDR3 contains 15 residues. In DNA form, the CDR3 reads TGTGCCAGCAGCTCCCAGGGACAGGGTTCCTACGAGCAGTACTTC. This sequence encodes CASSSQGQGSYEQYF.

This chain joins TRBV5-4 and TRBJ1-3; 8 bases line up with TRBD1. Germline V gene lookup returns CDR1 SGHNT and CDR2 YYREEE (reference sequence). After removal of 3 bases from V and 4 bases from J, the junction contained 6 bases not matched to a gene. This CDR3 region has 15 residues. CDR3 amino acids: CASSSKTGEGNTIYF. In DNA form, the CDR3 reads TGTGCCAGCAGCTCGAAGACAGGGGAAGGAAACACCATATATTTT.

The chain joins TRBV10-3 to TRBJ1-5, with D maybe TRBD1 (5 bases). The CDR3 covers 15 residues. V was pared by 0 bases and J by 6 bases, with 12 bases between. Germline CDR1 is ENHRY and CDR2 is SYGVKD. DNA of the CDR3: TGTGCCATCAGTGAGTCGGGAGGAGGGACTCAGCCCCAGCATTTT. It yields the protein CAISESGGGTQPQHF.

This chain links TRBV6-5 with TRBJ2-6; 10 nucleotides match TRBD1. The ends lost 8 bases at V and 2 bases at J; junction bases unmatched: 3. The CDR3 runs 15 residues. Germline-derived CDR1 and CDR2 are MNHEY and SVGAGI. CDR3 amino acids: CASVTGGAGANVLTF. The CDR3 nucleotides read TGTGCCAGCGTGACAGGGGGCGCTGGGGCCAACGTCCTGACTTTC.

There are a few counts of this clone. The chain links TRBV12-2 to TRBJ1-1; TRBD1 is the table's D call and was not checked against the DNA. TRBV12-2 is a known pseudogene. The CDR3 covers 16 residues. The CDR3 here is CASRCPYRGSGVKAFF. In DNA, the CDR3 is TGTGCAAGTCGCTGCCCGTACAGGGGGTCAGGGGTAAAGGCTTTCTTT.

The chain couples TRBV24-1 to TRBJ2-3; TRBD1 is a possible D gene (6 bases). V was cut by 5 bases and J by 0 bases, with 11 bases left in between. Germline CDR1 KGHDR, CDR2 SFDVKD. This CDR3 is 15 amino acids long. The CDR3 here is CATSGGGLSTDTQYF. CDR3 DNA sequence: TGTGCCACCAGTGGAGGGGGTTTGAGCACAGATACGCAGTATTTT.

This sequence joins TRBV30 and TRBJ2-5; weak D call: TRBD1 (6 bases). In germline, CDR1 is GTSNPN, CDR2 SVGIG (reference sequence). With 5 bases removed from V and 5 bases from J, the gap between germline ends came to 15 bases. The CDR3 runs to 13 residues. The CDR3 loop reads CAWSSGVLETQYF. The CDR3 region has the DNA TGTGCCTGGTCATCAGGGGTGCTGGAGACCCAGTACTTC.